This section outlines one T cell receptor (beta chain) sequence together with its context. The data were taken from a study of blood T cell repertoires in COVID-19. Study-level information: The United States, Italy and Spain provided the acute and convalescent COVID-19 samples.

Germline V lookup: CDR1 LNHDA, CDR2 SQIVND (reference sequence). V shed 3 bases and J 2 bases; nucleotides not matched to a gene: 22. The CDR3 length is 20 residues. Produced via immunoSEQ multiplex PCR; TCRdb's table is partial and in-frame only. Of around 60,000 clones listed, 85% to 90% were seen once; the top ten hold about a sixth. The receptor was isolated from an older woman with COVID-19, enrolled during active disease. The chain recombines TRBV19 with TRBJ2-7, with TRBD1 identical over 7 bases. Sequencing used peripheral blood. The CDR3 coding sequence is TGTGCCAGTAGTATGGAACTACAGGGGTTAGGCTTATCGGGGACCTACGAGCAGTACTTC. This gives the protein CASSMELQGLGLSGTYEQYF.